Listed below are T cell receptor beta chains from one sample, sequenced in a study of T cell responses to AZD1222 COVID-19 vaccine. Produced via immunoSEQ multiplex PCR; TCRdb's table is partial and in-frame only. Seen here are 100,000 to 150,000 clones, approximately 90% observed once, and the top ten hold under 25%. The material sequenced was peripheral blood, taken on day 0 of AZD1222 vaccination. These receptors were collected from an adult in good health. Both conserved end residues are part of each CDR3. Each record gives: V gene, D gene, J gene, clone size, CDR3 protein, CDR3 DNA. The D gene is left open where the match is weak. Size is stated for part of the rows, as once, few or many counts, or as a class when the clone is expanded.

>TRBV10-3|-|TRBJ1-1|-
CAISEETGTEAFF
TGTGCCATCAGTGAGGAGACAGGCACTGAAGCTTTCTTT
>TRBV5-5|-|TRBJ1-2|-
CASSFTPGTNYGYTF
TGTGCCAGCAGCTTTACCCCAGGGACTAACTATGGCTACACCTTC
>TRBV7-9|-|TRBJ1-2|-
CASSLDRAGGYTF
TGTGCCAGCAGCTTAGACAGGGCTGGGGGCTACACCTTC
>TRBV7-2|TRBD1|TRBJ2-7|-
CASTLDRVAYEQYF
TGTGCCAGCACCCTAGACAGGGTGGCCTACGAGCAGTACTTC
>TRBV7-3|-|TRBJ1-1|-
CASSSDTEAFF
TGTGCCAGCAGCTCGGACACTGAAGCTTTCTTT
>TRBV28|-|TRBJ1-2|-
CASSSPREGEGYTF
TGTGCCAGCAGTTCCCCCCGGGAGGGCGAGGGCTACACCTTC
>TRBV28|-|TRBJ1-6|-
CASRTHSYNSPLHF
TGTGCCAGCAGGACCCACTCCTATAATTCACCCCTCCACTTT
>TRBV11-2|TRBD1|TRBJ1-1|-
CASSRDRGFTEAFF
TGTGCCAGCAGCCGCGACAGGGGTTTCACTGAAGCTTTCTTT
>TRBV9|-|TRBJ1-2|-
CATSGGSYGYTF
TGTGCCACCAGTGGGGGGTCCTATGGCTACACCTTC
>TRBV29-1|-|TRBJ1-1|-
CSVWSGGRGDTEAFF
TGCAGCGTTTGGTCTGGGGGGAGGGGAGACACTGAAGCTTTCTTT
>TRBV14|TRBD2|TRBJ2-1|once
CASSHLTSGESYNEQFF
TGTGCCAGCAGCCACCTGACTAGCGGGGAGTCCTACAATGAGCAGTTCTTC
>TRBV5-1|TRBD1|TRBJ1-2|-
CASSGGSGTGARNGYTF
TGCGCCAGCAGCGGTGGCAGCGGGACAGGGGCCCGGAATGGCTACACCTTC
>TRBV10-3|TRBD1|TRBJ1-2|-
CAIRDRATPGYTF
TGTGCCATCAGAGACAGGGCTACCCCTGGCTACACCTTC
>TRBV5-6|-|TRBJ2-7|-
CASSFLAIGAGYEQYF
TGTGCCAGCAGCTTTTTGGCCATAGGGGCGGGCTACGAGCAGTACTTC
>TRBV28|-|TRBJ1-2|-
CASSLSEVGYGYTF
TGTGCCAGCAGTTTATCCGAAGTAGGCTATGGCTACACCTTC
>TRBV6-5|-|TRBJ1-6|-
CASSYSAGRNSPLHF
TGTGCCAGCAGTTACTCGGCCGGACGTAATTCACCCCTCCACTTT
>TRBV10-1|-|TRBJ2-1|-
CASSESKAQFF
TGCGCCAGCAGTGAGTCCAAAGCGCAGTTCTTC
>TRBV7-2|TRBD2|TRBJ2-7|-
CASSLGTSGASYEQYF
TGTGCCAGCAGCTTAGGAACTAGCGGGGCTTCCTACGAGCAGTACTTC
>TRBV6-1|-|TRBJ1-3|-
CASSEGDHGNTIYF
TGTGCCAGCAGTGAAGGGGATCATGGAAACACCATATATTTT
>TRBV6-6|-|TRBJ2-5|once
CASSSLTATGETQYF
TGTGCCAGCAGTTCTTTGACTGCCACCGGGGAGACCCAGTACTTC
>TRBV19|-|TRBJ1-3|-
CASSLWASSGNTIYF
TGTGCCAGTAGTCTCTGGGCCTCCTCTGGAAACACCATATATTTT
>TRBV4-1|-|TRBJ2-7|-
CASSQGLVRQGFHEQYF
TGCGCCAGCAGCCAAGGATTAGTTAGGCAGGGGTTCCACGAGCAGTACTTC
>TRBV7-2|TRBD1|TRBJ1-5|-
CASSSPDRGLNQPQHF
TGTGCCAGCAGCTCCCCAGACAGGGGCCTCAATCAGCCCCAGCATTTT
>TRBV5-1|TRBD1|TRBJ2-5|-
CASSADRGQETQYF
TGCGCCAGCAGTGCGGACAGGGGTCAAGAGACCCAGTACTTC
>TRBV9|-|TRBJ2-7|-
CASSLQGTQGYEQYF
TGTGCCAGCAGCCTCCAAGGGACCCAGGGGTACGAGCAGTACTTC
>TRBV4-2|TRBD2|TRBJ2-3|-
CASSPPPVSGGTHTQYF
TGTGCCAGCAGCCCCCCGCCCGTCAGCGGGGGTACCCATACGCAGTATTTT
>TRBV19|-|TRBJ1-5|-
CASSIPGTAQHVNQPQHF
TGTGCCAGTAGTATCCCAGGGACGGCTCAACACGTCAATCAGCCCCAGCATTTT
>TRBV7-2|-|TRBJ1-1|once
CASSLAGTPNTEAFF
TGTGCCAGCAGCTTAGCCGGGACACCGAACACTGAAGCTTTCTTT
>TRBV5-1|-|TRBJ1-1|-
CASSLLSGSGTEAFF
TGCGCCAGCAGCTTGTTATCAGGGTCGGGCACTGAAGCTTTCTTT
>TRBV27|-|TRBJ1-2|-
CASSSVGAGSNYGYTF
TGTGCCAGCAGTTCAGTAGGGGCAGGATCTAACTATGGCTACACCTTC
>TRBV6-4|-|TRBJ1-2|-
CASSRDAVSYGYTF
TGTGCCAGCAGCCGGGACGCCGTTTCCTATGGCTACACCTTC
>TRBV5-1|-|TRBJ1-1|-
CASSSTQNTEAFF
TGCGCCAGCAGCTCTACACAGAACACTGAAGCTTTCTTT
>TRBV10-3|-|TRBJ1-2|-
CAISDIANYGYTF
TGTGCCATCAGTGACATCGCTAACTATGGCTACACCTTC
>TRBV12-5|-|TRBJ2-1|once
CASGPPGGEQFF
TGTGCTAGTGGTCCCCCTGGGGGTGAGCAGTTCTTC
>TRBV9|-|TRBJ1-6|-
CASSVGGQSSYNSPLHF
TGTGCCAGCAGCGTTGGAGGGCAAAGCTCCTATAATTCACCCCTCCACTTT
>TRBV18|-|TRBJ2-1|-
CASSPLTAVIYNEQFF
TGTGCCAGCTCACCACTAACAGCAGTTATCTACAATGAGCAGTTCTTC
>TRBV7-2|-|TRBJ2-1|-
CASSLVGGSPANEQFF
TGTGCCAGCAGCTTAGTGGGCGGCAGCCCGGCCAATGAGCAGTTCTTC
>TRBV18|-|TRBJ2-5|-
CASSPMGARETQYF
TGTGCCAGCTCACCAATGGGGGCCAGAGAGACCCAGTACTTC
>TRBV7-9|-|TRBJ2-3|-
CASSLARGRTDTQYF
TGTGCCAGCAGCTTAGCCAGGGGGAGGACAGATACGCAGTATTTT
>TRBV14|-|TRBJ2-3|-
CASSQDPRGTASTDTQYF
TGTGCCAGCAGCCAAGATCCTCGGGGAACAGCAAGCACAGATACGCAGTATTTT
>TRBV7-9|-|TRBJ1-5|-
CASSSSEAGNQPQHF
TGTGCCAGCAGCTCCTCCGAGGCAGGTAATCAGCCCCAGCATTTT
>TRBV6-2/TRBV6-3|-|TRBJ2-2|-
CASSYKLGELFF
TGTGCCAGCAGTTACAAACTCGGGGAGCTGTTTTTT
>TRBV28|TRBD1|TRBJ1-3|-
CASRAQGAISGNTIYF
TGTGCCAGCAGGGCACAGGGGGCTATCTCTGGAAACACCATATATTTT
>TRBV5-1|-|TRBJ1-1|-
CASSDLNSGYTEAFF
TGCGCCAGCAGCGACCTAAATTCAGGGTACACTGAAGCTTTCTTT